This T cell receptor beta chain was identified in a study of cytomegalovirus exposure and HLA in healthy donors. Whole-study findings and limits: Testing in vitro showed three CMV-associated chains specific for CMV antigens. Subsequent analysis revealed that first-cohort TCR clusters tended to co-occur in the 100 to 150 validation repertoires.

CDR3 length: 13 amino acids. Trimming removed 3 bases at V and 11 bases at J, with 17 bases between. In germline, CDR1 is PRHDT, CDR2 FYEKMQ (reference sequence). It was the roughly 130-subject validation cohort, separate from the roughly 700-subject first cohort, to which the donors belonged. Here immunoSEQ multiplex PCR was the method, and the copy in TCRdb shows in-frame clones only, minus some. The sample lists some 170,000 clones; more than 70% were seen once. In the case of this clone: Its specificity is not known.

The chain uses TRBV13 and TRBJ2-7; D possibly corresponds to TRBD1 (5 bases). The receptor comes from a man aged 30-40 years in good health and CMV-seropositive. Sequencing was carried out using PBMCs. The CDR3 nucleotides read TGTGCCAGCAGCTTCTCCGTGGGGCGAGAAAAGTACTTC. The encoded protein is CASSFSVGREKYF.